This TCR beta chain was sequenced in a study of blood T cell repertoires in COVID-19. Original processing notes: Estimated nucleated cell counts came from reference gene primer amplification. Sequencing used immunoSEQ multiplex PCR; TCRdb keeps in-frame clones, though not all of them. The V and J calls and clone size were taken over from that table, and D and trimming were inferred from the DNA. The sample consists of 200,000 to 250,000 clones, nearly 90% of them appearing once. This clone was detected only once. Germline loops: CDR1 SGHNT, CDR2 YYREEE (reference sequence). With 4 bases removed from V and 2 bases from J, the gap between germline ends came to 10 bases. The CDR3 totals 13 residues.

Sequences were obtained from peripheral blood. The TCR comes from a man between 18 and 35 years old with active or convalescent COVID-19. The chain combines TRBV5-4 with TRBJ2-7, with no clear D. CDR3 sequence: CASSQTGTYEQYF. The CDR3 DNA reads as TGTGCCAGCAGCCAGACTGGAACCTACGAGCAGTACTTC.